The 11 T cell receptor beta chains presented below share a single source sample, sequenced in a study of T-cell reconstitution after alpha-beta-depleted transplantation in children. Preparation of the TCRbeta library was carried out with unique molecular identifiers. A single record per CDR3 protein comes from TCRdb applying MiXCR to the PCR reads. The table has 550,000 to 800,000 distinct CDR3 sequences, roughly 13% seen once. Material: PBMCs, obtained before TCRalphabeta/CD19-depleted stem cell transplant. The receptors stem from a girl aged 2 to 9 with congenital amegakaryocytic thrombocytopenia, due to receive a stem cell transplant.

This clonotype occurred many times. The V and J genes are TRBV24-1 and TRBJ2-2; no firm D call. V was trimmed by 9 bases and J by 0 bases, leaving 10 bases between them. CDR3 size: 14 residues. Germline V CDR1 and CDR2: KGHDR, SFDVKD. The CDR3 protein is CATCGTANTGELFF. CDR3 in DNA: TGTGCCACCTGCGGTACCGCGAACACCGGGGAGCTGTTTTTT.

The rearrangement uses TRBV29-1 and TRBJ1-2; 9 bases are a match to TRBD1. CDR3 length: 13 residues. Trimming at V came to 7 bases and at J to 8 bases, leaving 11 bases not matched to a gene. Per the germline V gene, CDR1 is SQVTM and CDR2 is ANQGSEA. The CDR3 is CSGRLGTGKGYTF. The CDR3 nucleotides are TGCAGCGGCCGGTTGGGGACAGGGAAAGGCTACACCTTC. The whole variable domain, filled in from reference TRBV29-1 and TRBJ1-2, reads SAVISQKPSRDICQRGTSLTIQCQVDSQVTMMFWYRQQPGQSLTLIATANQGSEATYESGFVIDKFPISRPNLTFSTLTVSNMSPEDSSIYLCSGRLGTGKGYTFGSGTRLTVV.

This clonotype was detected many times. V usage is TRBV20-1 and J usage is TRBJ2-5, with TRBD2 matching 11 bases. V was clipped by 2 bases and J by 4 bases; unmatched bases: 3. The germline gives CDR1 DFQATT, CDR2 SNEGSKA (reference sequence). This CDR3 spans 14 amino acids. The CDR3 here is CSARPLAGVETQYF. CDR3 nucleotides: TGCAGTGCTAGACCACTAGCGGGAGTAGAGACCCAGTACTTC.

The genes are TRBV3-1 and TRBJ2-7; weak D call: TRBD2 (5 bases). The CDR3 runs 15 residues. V was trimmed by 0 bases and J by 2 bases, leaving 11 bases between them. Per germline, CDR1 LGHDT and CDR2 YNNKEL (reference sequence). The CDR3 region is CASSQDTGMAYEQYF. The CDR3 coding sequence is TGTGCCAGCAGCCAAGATACGGGGATGGCCTACGAGCAGTACTTC.

Only a few counts were recorded for this clonotype. CDR3 in DNA: TGTGCCAGCAGCCCAAGAGGGGGAAAACTGTTTTTT. Its protein is CASSPRGGKLFF. The V gene is TRBV3-1, the J gene TRBJ1-4, with a possible D match to TRBD1 (6 bases). Deletions cut 4 bases from V and 10 bases from J, with 10 bases between. The CDR3 loop spans 12 amino acids. Germline CDR1 is LGHDT and CDR2 is YNNKEL (reference sequence).

This clonotype has a count of ten or more. The chain employs TRBV24-1 and TRBJ2-5; TRBD1 matches at 8 bases. Germline V gives CDR1 KGHDR, CDR2 SFDVKD. With 9 bases clipped from V and 2 bases from J, the junction kept 4 bases outside the gene matches. This CDR3 is 13 amino acids long. CDR3 region: CATGQGGQETQYF. The DNA of the CDR3 is TGTGCCACCGGACAGGGTGGACAAGAGACCCAGTACTTC.

This clonotype was detected only a few times. The chain uses TRBV28 and TRBJ2-4; TRBD1 matches 10 bases. J lost 3 bases, V lost 3 bases, and 11 bases had no gene match. The CDR3 totals 18 residues. Germline loops: CDR1 MDHEN, CDR2 SYDVKM. The CDR3 DNA reads as TGTGCCAGCAGTTTGGTGGGGGGAGGGACAGGGGACAAAAACATTCAGTACTTC. The encoded protein is CASSLVGGGTGDKNIQYF.

This clonotype has only a few counts. The chain employs TRBV5-5 and TRBJ2-7; D call uncertain. The CDR3 consists of 13 residues. Germline lookup yields CDR1 SGHKS and CDR2 YYEKEE (reference sequence). The V and J ends lost 5 bases and 6 bases respectively, with 15 bases between them. CDR3 DNA sequence: TGTGCCAGCAGTCCCGACCGTTCTCTCGAGCAGTACTTC. This gives the protein CASSPDRSLEQYF. Together with reference TRBV5-5 and TRBJ2-7, the CDR3 gives the full variable domain: DAGVTQSPTHLIKTRGQQVTLRCSPISGHKSVSWYQQVLGQGPQFIFQYYEKEERGRGNFPDRFSARQFPNYSSELNVNALLLGDSALYLCASSPDRSLEQYFGPGTRLTVT.

V gene TRBV6-2 or TRBV6-3 combines with J gene TRBJ1-5; D uncertain. V was pared by 2 bases and J by 4 bases, with 18 bases between. The CDR3 totals 17 residues. Germline-derived CDR1 and CDR2 are MNHEY and SVGEGT. CDR3 in amino acids: CASSYEKGGTRNQPQHF. The CDR3 coding sequence is TGTGCCAGCAGTTACGAGAAGGGTGGAACCAGAAATCAGCCCCAGCATTTT.

This clonotype was observed many times. The rearrangement uses TRBV5-6 and TRBJ2-5; D gene unclear. With 4 bases removed from V and 0 bases from J, the gap between germline ends came to 13 bases. The CDR3 contains 15 residues. Germline V CDR1 and CDR2: SGHDT, YYEEEE. The CDR3 protein is CASSLVWQYQETQYF. CDR3 bases: TGTGCCAGCAGCCTAGTATGGCAGTACCAAGAGACCCAGTACTTC.

Details on this clonotype: This could be a read error, since a much larger clone is one nucleotide away. The CDR3 nucleotides are TGTGCCAACAGCGCCCTAGCGGACACAGATACGCAGTATTTT. Protein sequence: CANSALADTDTQYF. The chain has TRBV27 and TRBJ2-3; 7 bases agree with TRBD2. V was pared by 10 bases and J by 2 bases, with 9 bases of the junction left unmatched. From germline, CDR1 is MNHEY and CDR2 SMNVEV (reference sequence). This CDR3 spans 14 amino acids.